This TCR beta chain was found in a study of cytomegalovirus exposure and HLA in healthy donors. The CDR3 spans 15 residues. The germline gives CDR1 SGDLS, CDR2 YYNGEE. V was shortened by 2 bases and J by 4 bases, with 16 bases between the two germline ends. The study ran its PCR with 60 Vbeta and 13 Jbeta primers. Measured with immunoSEQ multiplex PCR; TCRdb has only the in-frame clones, and not every one. The table lists about 38,000 clones. This clonotype was obtained from a middle-aged man in good health and CMV-seropositive. The V gene is TRBV9, the J gene TRBJ2-7; the D gene is possibly TRBD1 (6 bases). Sequenced input: PBMCs. The CDR3 protein is CASSVGQSGIYEQYF. As DNA, the CDR3 is TGTGCCAGCAGCGTTGGACAGAGTGGAATTTACGAGCAGTACTTC.